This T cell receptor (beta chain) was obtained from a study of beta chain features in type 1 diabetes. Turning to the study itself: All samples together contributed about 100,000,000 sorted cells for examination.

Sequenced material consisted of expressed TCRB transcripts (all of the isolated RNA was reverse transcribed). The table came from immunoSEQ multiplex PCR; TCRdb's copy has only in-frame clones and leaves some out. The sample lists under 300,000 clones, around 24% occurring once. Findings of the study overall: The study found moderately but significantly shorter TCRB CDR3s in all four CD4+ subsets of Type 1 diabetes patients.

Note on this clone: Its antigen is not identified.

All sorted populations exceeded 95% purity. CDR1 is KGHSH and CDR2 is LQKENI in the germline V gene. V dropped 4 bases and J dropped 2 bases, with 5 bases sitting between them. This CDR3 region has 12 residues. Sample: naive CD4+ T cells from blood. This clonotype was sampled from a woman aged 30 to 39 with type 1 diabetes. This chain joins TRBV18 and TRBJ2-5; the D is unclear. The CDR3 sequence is CASSLTQETQYF. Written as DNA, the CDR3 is TGTGCCAGCTCACTCACACAAGAGACCCAGTACTTC.